The next 23 T cell receptor beta chains were all read from a single sample in a study of T cells in Graves' hyperthyroidism and ophthalmopathy. Amplified regions were TCR beta CDR3 sequences from RNA transcripts. The TCR CDR3 was amplified in a first-round RT-PCR using the HTBI primer set. MiXCR, run by TCRdb on the multiplex PCR reads, gives a single entry per CDR3 protein. Found here are roughly 500,000 distinct CDR3 sequences, approximately 25% of them singletons; the top ten hold around 11%. The sample taken for sequencing was blood. Receptor source: a woman aged 25 to 39 with Graves' ophthalmopathy.

Notes on this clonotype: The germline gene is not matched at one end of the junction; a read error may be the cause. The chain joins TRBV7-2 to TRBJ1-1, with no clear D. The length of the CDR3 is 12 residues. The germline CDR1 and CDR2 sequences are SGHTA and FQGNSA. In nucleotides, the CDR3 is TGTGCTAGCAGATTTGGTAGCGGAGAAGCTTTCTTT. It is translated as CASRFGSGEAFF.

This clonotype was seen a handful of times. The gene calls are TRBV6-2 or TRBV6-3 and TRBJ2-7; tentatively, D is TRBD1 or TRBD2 (5 bases each). The CDR3 is made up of 15 amino acids. Germline CDR1 is MNHEY and CDR2 is SVGEGT. The V gene lost 6 bases and the J gene lost 2 bases, with 17 bases spanning the gap. The CDR3 is CASSQGPGRAYEQYF. CDR3 nucleotides: TGTGCCAGCAGCCAGGGACCTGGACGAGCCTACGAGCAGTACTTC.

This clonotype was observed many times. The gene calls are TRBV5-1 and TRBJ1-2, with D possibly matching TRBD1 (5 bases). The CDR3 covers 13 residues. Per germline, CDR1 SGHRS and CDR2 YFSETQ. Trimming removed 4 bases from V and 4 bases from J, with 11 bases in between. The DNA of the CDR3 is TGCGCCAGCAGCAGGGGACGGACCTATGGCTACACCTTC. This sequence encodes CASSRGRTYGYTF.

In its sample, this clonotype was seen many times. The chain couples TRBV6-5 to TRBJ1-3, with 10 bases matching TRBD1. CDR3 length: 15 amino acids. Germline V gene sequence: CDR1 MNHEY, CDR2 SVGAGI. The J segment lost 4 bases and the V segment lost 2 bases, leaving 2 bases of the junction unmatched. The CDR3 nucleotides read TGTGCCAGCAGTTACGCGGGACAGGGGGGAAACACCATATATTTT. Its translation is CASSYAGQGGNTIYF.

This clonotype was seen many times. The gene calls are TRBV28 and TRBJ1-5; a weak D match, TRBD1 (6 bases). Trimming stripped 7 bases from V and 6 bases from J, with 10 bases between. Germline CDR1 MDHEN, CDR2 SYDVKM. This CDR3 spans 12 amino acids. The CDR3 is CASIQGGQPQHF. CDR3 sequence (DNA): TGTGCCAGCATACAGGGTGGTCAGCCCCAGCATTTT.

This clonotype has a count of ten or more. The rearrangement joins TRBV9 to TRBJ1-5; D gene unclear. Trimming left V 4 bases short and J 3 bases short, with 5 bases between. The CDR3 covers 12 residues. CDR1 is SGDLS, CDR2 YYNGEE, per germline. CDR3 amino acids: CASSRDNQPQHF. The CDR3 nucleotides are TGTGCCAGCAGCCGGGACAATCAGCCCCAGCATTTT. The full variable domain, completed using reference TRBV9 and TRBJ1-5, is DSGVTQTPKHLITATGQRVTLRCSPRSGDLSVYWYQQSLDQGLQFLIQYYNGEERAKGNILERFSAQQFPDLHSELNLSSLELGDSALYFCASSRDNQPQHFGDGTRLSIL.

This clonotype was seen ten or more times. The chain recombines TRBV25-1 with TRBJ1-2; maybe TRBD1 (5 bases). The germline V gene has CDR1 MGHDK and CDR2 SYGVNS. There are 14 residues in the CDR3. The V gene lost 4 bases and the J gene lost 4 bases, with 13 bases spanning the gap. This CDR3 is CASSGMTGGYGYTF. The CDR3 bases are TGTGCCAGCAGTGGGATGACGGGGGGCTATGGCTACACCTTC.

This clonotype has ten or more counts. The gene calls are TRBV20-1 and TRBJ2-5; TRBD2 agrees at 7 bases. The V gene end was trimmed by 6 bases and the J gene end by 5 bases; junction bases not matched to a gene: 6. CDR3 size: 12 residues. The germline V gene encodes CDR1 DFQATT and CDR2 SNEGSKA (reference sequence). In nucleotides, the CDR3 is TGCAGTGCAAGGCTAGCGGCGGAGACCCAGTACTTC. Translated: CSARLAAETQYF.

Many counts were recorded for this clonotype. The chain carries TRBV6-5 and TRBJ1-2, with D uncertain. V lost 5 bases and J lost 0, with 7 bases in between. CDR1 is MNHEY and CDR2 is SVGAGI in the germline V gene. The CDR3 is 13 amino acids. DNA of the CDR3: TGTGCCAGCAGTACCGGGGCTAACTATGGCTACACCTTC. It codes for CASSTGANYGYTF.

Many counts were recorded for this clonotype. This rearrangement joins TRBV6-2 or TRBV6-3 to TRBJ1-1; D is uncertain. CDR1 and CDR2 from the germline V gene are MNHEY and SVGEGT. CDR3 size: 14 residues. The ends were cut back, 6 bases at V and 3 bases at J, with 14 bases in the middle. This CDR3 reads CASRPVRLDTEAFF. Here the CDR3 DNA reads TGTGCCAGCAGGCCCGTACGGTTGGACACTGAAGCTTTCTTT.

This clonotype turned up a few times. V gene TRBV20-1 combines with J gene TRBJ1-1; D is perhaps TRBD1 (5 bases). The CDR3 is 14 amino acids. Between the trimmed V and J ends, which lost 7 bases and 5 bases, there was a span of 20 bases. Germline V gene sequence: CDR1 DFQATT, CDR2 SNEGSKA (reference sequence). CDR3 protein: CSVPLQFWGTEAFF. In DNA form, the CDR3 reads TGCAGTGTTCCGTTACAATTCTGGGGGACTGAAGCTTTCTTT.

On this clonotype itself: No conserved phenylalanine or tryptophan ends this CDR3, so it is likely a read error. No DNA is shown, since the ends of the CDR3 on it are uncertain; the CDR3 is the one TCRdb lists. The chain links TRBV7-2 to TRBJ1-5. The length of the CDR3 is 14 amino acids, counting both ends. The germline V gene has CDR1 SGHTA and CDR2 FQGNSA. The CDR3 sequence is CASSLKGINQPQQV.

This clonotype was counted ten times or more. The V gene is TRBV11-1, the J gene TRBJ2-7; 13 bases line up with TRBD2. Germline V gene lookup returns CDR1 SGHAT and CDR2 FQDESV (reference sequence). V gave up 5 bases and J gave up 3 bases; unmatched junction bases: 7. This CDR3 region has 16 residues. The DNA for the CDR3 is TGTGCCAGCAGCCCTGGGACTAGCGGGGACCGCTACGAGCAGTACTTC. Protein: CASSPGTSGDRYEQYF.

The chain is built from TRBV15 and TRBJ1-2; D not certain. V dropped 4 bases and J dropped 1 base, with 22 bases sitting between them. Germline V gene data show CDR1 as LNHNV and CDR2 as YYDKDF (reference sequence). The CDR3 extends over 18 amino acids. The CDR3 spells CATSTLKVYRADNYGYTF. CDR3 nucleotides: TGTGCCACCAGCACCTTAAAGGTGTATCGGGCCGATAACTATGGCTACACCTTC.

This sequence joins TRBV29-1 and TRBJ1-1, with D hard to call. There are 12 residues in the CDR3. V dropped 2 bases and J dropped 10 bases, with 14 bases sitting between them. Germline V CDR1 and CDR2: SQVTM, ANQGSEA. This CDR3 is CSVEPPGVGAFF. DNA for the CDR3: TGCAGCGTTGAACCGCCTGGTGTCGGAGCTTTCTTT.

This clonotype was seen a handful of times. This sequence joins TRBV7-9 and TRBJ2-2; D is possibly TRBD1 (6 bases). This CDR3 contains 15 residues. Germline lookup yields CDR1 SEHNR and CDR2 FQNEAQ (reference sequence). Trimming left V 1 base short and J 8 bases short, with 14 bases between. The CDR3 nucleotides read TGTGCCAGCAGCTTAGGGACAGACCGGAAGGGGGAGCTGTTTTTT. It codes for CASSLGTDRKGELFF.

J is TRBJ1-1 and V is TRBV5-1; D is possibly TRBD1 (5 bases). Trimming cost V 3 bases and J 10 bases, with 16 bases left between them. The CDR3 sequence is 13 residues long. CDR1 and CDR2 (germline): SGHRS, YFSETQ. The CDR3 DNA sequence: TGCGCCAGCAGCTCCCCTGGGGGTTCTTCAGCTTTCTTT. Encoded protein: CASSSPGGSSAFF. The full variable domain, completed using reference TRBV5-1 and TRBJ1-1, is KAGVTQTPRYLIKTRGQQVTLSCSPISGHRSVSWYQQTPGQGLQFLFEYFSETQRNKGNFPGRFSGRQFSNSRSEMNVSTLELGDSALYLCASSSPGGSSAFFGQGTRLTVV.

This clonotype appeared once. The chain has TRBV2 and TRBJ1-1, with 7 nucleotides matching TRBD1. Germline V gene data show CDR1 as SNHLY and CDR2 as FYNNEI. The CDR3 totals 15 residues. J lost 4 bases, V lost 4 bases, and 9 bases had no gene match. The CDR3 region has the DNA TGTGCCAGCAGTGGATACCCACAGGGGAGCACTGAAGCTTTCTTT. Its protein is CASSGYPQGSTEAFF.

V usage is TRBV6-2 or TRBV6-3 and J usage is TRBJ2-1; the match to TRBD2 covers 11 bases. The J segment lost 0 bases and the V segment lost 7 bases, leaving 14 bases of the junction unmatched. The CDR3 totals 19 residues. CDR1 is MNHEY, CDR2 SVGEGT, per germline. The CDR3 sequence is CASIQLAGALSSSYNEQFF. In DNA form, the CDR3 reads TGTGCCAGCATCCAACTAGCGGGGGCCCTATCGTCCTCCTACAATGAGCAGTTCTTC.

This clonotype was recorded a few times. The V and J genes are TRBV20-1 and TRBJ2-7; 7 bases are a match to TRBD2. The ends lost 1 base at V and 3 bases at J; junction bases unmatched: 9. Per the germline V gene, CDR1 is DFQATT and CDR2 is SNEGSKA (reference sequence). The CDR3 consists of 15 residues. The CDR3 loop is CSARAGGGGLYEQYF. CDR3 in DNA: TGCAGTGCTAGAGCTGGGGGGGGTGGGCTCTACGAGCAGTACTTC.

This clonotype was seen ten or more times. This sequence joins TRBV27 and TRBJ1-3, with no clear D. The V and J ends lost 3 bases and 3 bases respectively, with 0 bases between them. The CDR3 spans 11 residues. Germline-derived CDR1 and CDR2 are MNHEY and SMNVEV (reference sequence). CDR3: CASSFGNTIYF. CDR3 sequence (DNA): TGTGCCAGCAGTTTTGGAAACACCATATATTTT.

The rearrangement uses TRBV20-1 and TRBJ2-5, with TRBD1 matching over 10 bases. Trimming at V came to 3 bases and at J to 9 bases, leaving 10 bases not matched to a gene. Germline assignment: CDR1 DFQATT and CDR2 SNEGSKA (reference sequence). CDR3 size: 14 residues. The chain's CDR3 is CSARGGQGNVAQYF. CDR3 DNA sequence: TGCAGTGCTAGGGGGGGACAGGGGAACGTGGCCCAGTACTTC.

The rearrangement joins TRBV6-5 to TRBJ1-1; perhaps TRBD1 as D (6 bases). This CDR3 contains 12 residues. From germline, CDR1 is MNHEY and CDR2 SVGAGI. Trimming removed 4 bases at V and 7 bases at J, with 10 bases between. The DNA for the CDR3 is TGTGCCAGCAGTTCTCAGGGGCTTGAAGCTTTCTTT. This gives the protein CASSSQGLEAFF.